This T cell receptor (beta chain) is from a study of blood T cells in healthy people across ages. Overall study context: Per two T cells, about one barcoded beta molecule was captured through template switching.

This CDR3 has 15 amino acids. Germline CDR1 is SGDLS and CDR2 is YYNGEE. J was trimmed by 4 bases and V by 1 base; bases with no gene match: 5. A second PCR of roughly 7 to 11 cycles used a sample-barcoded 5' primer and a J-beta primer mix. A template-switch adaptor containing 12 random nucleotides labeled each cDNA molecule. TCRdb reanalysed the 5' RACE reads using MiXCR and keeps one entry per CDR3 protein. Here the sample spans around 1.5 million distinct CDR3 sequences, roughly 32% being singletons. The sample holds a few counts of this clonotype. The antigen is not known. Study-wide points: Researchers deemed the diversity estimates from one million T cells underestimates.

The sequencing sample was made of blood. V and J are TRBV9 and TRBJ1-1; the match to TRBD1 covers 9 bases. This TCR came from a woman in her 30s in good health. The CDR3 loop is CASSVTAGQGTEAFF. The DNA for the CDR3 is TGTGCCAGCAGCGTAACGGCGGGACAGGGCACTGAAGCTTTCTTT.